This TCR beta chain appears in the sequencing data of a study of blood T cell repertoires in COVID-19. About the study: There were acute and convalescent COVID-19 samples, and they came from the United States, Italy and Spain. The analysed material was cDNA or gDNA that came from T cells, B-cell-depleted T cells, or PBMCs.

Authors' data handling: The assay estimated nucleated cells by amplifying reference gene primers. Only in-frame clones appear in the TCRdb table, and some are missing; sequencing was by immunoSEQ multiplex PCR. V and J calls plus clone size are reproduced from that table; the DNA served to infer D and trimming. The repertoire holds 160,000 or so clones, with approximately 91% as singletons. The V gene's germline CDR1 is LGHNA and CDR2 YNFKEQ. V lost 1 base, J lost 9 bases, and 13 bases stayed unmatched. The CDR3 covers 17 residues. The sample taken for sequencing was peripheral blood. The chain carries TRBV4-2 and TRBJ2-1, with TRBD2 identical over 9 bases. The receptor comes from a man aged 18-30 years with acute or convalescent COVID-19. CDR3 coding DNA: TGTGCCAGCAGCCAAGCCTTATGGACTAGCGTGAGTGGTGAGCAGTTCTTC. Amino acids: CASSQALWTSVSGEQFF.